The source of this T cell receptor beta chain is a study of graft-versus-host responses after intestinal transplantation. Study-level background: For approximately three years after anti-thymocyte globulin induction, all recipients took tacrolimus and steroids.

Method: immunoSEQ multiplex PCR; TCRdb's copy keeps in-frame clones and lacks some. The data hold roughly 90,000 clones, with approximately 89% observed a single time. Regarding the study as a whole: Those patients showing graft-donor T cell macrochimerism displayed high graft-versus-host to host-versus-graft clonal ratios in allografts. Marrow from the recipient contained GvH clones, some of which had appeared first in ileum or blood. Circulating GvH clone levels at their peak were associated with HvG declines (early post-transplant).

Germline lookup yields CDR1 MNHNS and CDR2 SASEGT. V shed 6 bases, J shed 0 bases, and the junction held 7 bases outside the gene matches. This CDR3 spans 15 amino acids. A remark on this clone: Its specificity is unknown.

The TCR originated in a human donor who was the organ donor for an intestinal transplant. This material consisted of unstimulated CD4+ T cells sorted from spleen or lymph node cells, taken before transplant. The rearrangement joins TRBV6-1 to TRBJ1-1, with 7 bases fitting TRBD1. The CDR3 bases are TGTGCCAGCAGAAGACAGGGAGCGGTGAACACTGAAGCTTTCTTT. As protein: CASRRQGAVNTEAFF.